This entry concerns a single TCR beta chain. Its antigen is currently unknown. Germline is not matched at one junction end, which may reflect a read error. The sample originates from a study of human versus mouse CDR3 diversity and MHC coevolution. Study conclusions and caveats: Compared with mice, human CDR3s carried more deletions and insertions on average. Most of the three human donors had the lowest clonal inequality. Human T cells underwent selection on about six different MHC II alleles.

CDR1 SEHNR and CDR2 FQNEAQ come from the germline V gene (reference sequence). This CDR3 comprises 14 residues. TCRdb keeps only in-frame clones here, not all; method: immunoSEQ multiplex PCR. The sample contains fewer than 100,000 clones, 80% to 95% of which appear only once. This clonotype was sampled from a person aged 25 to 75 in good health. The V and J genes are TRBV7-9 and TRBJ2-7; TRBD2 might be the D (6 bases). Sequencing was done on a sample of naive CD4+ T cells from blood. Subset here: CD45RO-negative CD62L-positive naive CD4 T cells. The CDR3 loop reads CASNLNGGLYEQYF. The DNA of the CDR3 is TGTGCCAGCAACTTAAACGGGGGTTTGTACGAGCAGTACTTC.